The T cell receptor (beta chain) described here comes from a study of blood T cell repertoires in COVID-19. Germline V lookup: CDR1 SEHNR, CDR2 FQNEAQ (reference sequence). V dropped 5 bases and J dropped 8 bases, with 19 bases sitting between them. CDR3 length: 15 amino acids. Clones were read by immunoSEQ multiplex PCR, and TCRdb kept only the in-frame ones, dropping some. The profile shows some 230,000 clones, about 88% of them singletons. The source of this sequence is a man in his forties with acute or convalescent COVID-19. V and J are TRBV7-9 and TRBJ1-3; D is uncertain. Sequencing was carried out using peripheral blood. In nucleotides, the CDR3 is TGTGCCAGCAGCCCCTGGGTGCAGGCGTGGGACACCATATATTTT. It specifies CASSPWVQAWDTIYF.